This T cell receptor (beta chain) was found in a study of blood T cells in healthy people across ages. This clonotype has ten or more counts. The use of a sample-barcoded 5' primer and a J-beta primer mix characterized a second PCR of roughly 7 to 12 cycles. Using its own MiXCR run on the 5' RACE reads, TCRdb lists one record per CDR3 protein. The sample has 750,000 to 950,000 distinct CDR3 sequences, roughly 24% seen once; the top ten hold around 2.9%. A further study also used this sample, focusing on T cells of mothers and their children.

Sequencing used blood. The source of this sequence is a boy aged 5 to 17 in good health.

The CDR3 DNA is TGTGCCAGCAGCCCCTTCTACGCAAGCATTCAGTACTTC. Its protein is CASSPFYASIQYF. The genes are TRBV7-8 and TRBJ2-4; D is ambiguous. Germline V gives CDR1 SGHVS, CDR2 FQNEAQ. This CDR3 has 13 residues. Between the trimmed V and J ends, which lost 5 bases and 9 bases, there was a span of 14 bases.